This TCR beta chain was captured by sequencing in a study of immune evolution from preneoplasia to lung adenocarcinoma (dated by TCRdb to the early 2020s). About the full investigation: HLA loss of heterozygosity was seen in roughly 7%, 15% and 33% of AIS, MIA and ADC lesions, and in no AAH lesions. The study used immune gene expression, TCR sequencing and multiplex immunofluorescence to profile the immune contexture of lung adenocarcinoma precursors and invasive adenocarcinoma. Resected precursor lesions (AAH, AIS, MIA) and invasive adenocarcinomas were compared with paired morphologically normal lung tissue. The sample size was set by how many specimens were available, not by a prior power calculation. The immune data were combined with whole exome sequencing and methylation data from the same cohort of nodules. A total of approximately 48 patients with pulmonary nodules who underwent surgical resection were included in the overall cohort. A total of 40 to 60 patients contributed TCR sequencing data. The study reported that under 120 samples were used for TCR sequencing. Class I HLA alleles were inferred from exome data with POLYSOLVER, and allele-specific HLA loss was detected with LOHHLA.

CDR1 and CDR2 are drawn from the germline V gene: LGHNA, YNFKEQ. V loses 4 bases at its end and J loses 2 bases; junction bases beyond the gene matches: 5. The CDR3 starts with the cysteine, ends with the phenylalanine, and has 15 residues. Kept here is only the CDR3 DNA, which spans 45 bases and is read in frame from base 1. The immunoSEQ hsTCRbeta Kit was used to sequence TCR beta CDR3 regions from DNA. Regarding the original processing steps: The ImmunoSEQ Analyzer was used to analyse the TCR sequencing data. T cell clonality was defined as 1 minus Pielou's evenness, calculated on productive rearrangements. The inverse Simpson index, applied to productive templates, was used to measure T cell diversity. T cell density was TCR beta template counts normalized to usable DNA, estimated by amplifying and sequencing housekeeping genes. Two-sided Kruskal-Wallis tests were used to compare TCR metrics between histologic stages. Sourced from immuneACCESS, this table was stored by TCRdb with only in-frame sequences that have V and J called. A share of the clones is absent; for the studies checked, an unresolved V gene accounts for under half, and the remainder has no known explanation. For V, J and clone size, that table is used; D and trimming come from the DNA. The sample records some 3,400 clones, 76% of which are singletons. Jointly, the top ten make up 14% of the sample.

What the authors observed across the whole study: Findings were based on association rather than direct causation; larger cohorts with long-term follow-up and longitudinal biopsies were deemed needed. The highest T cell clonality was observed in KRAS-mutant nodules compared with EGFR-mutant or double wild-type lesions. Because all patients were from Japan and China, applicability to Western populations was uncertain. Normal lung showed the highest clonality, whereas later-stage lesions appeared to have higher T cell density and diversity but lower clonality. Top T cell clone frequencies were highest in normal lung and appeared to decrease progressively from AAH through AIS, MIA and invasive adenocarcinoma.

Between the mid-2010s and the late 2010s, the patients underwent resection in either Japan or China. Two lung cancer pathologists independently reviewed H&E slides to confirm the histologic diagnosis of every case. To enrich premalignant or tumor cells for nucleic acid extraction, macro-dissection was performed after pathologic assessment. The AllPrep DNA/RNA FFPE Kit was used to isolate DNA from FFPE tissue. For this clone: Its specific antigen is unknown. One base away there is no much larger clone; base qualities are not given.

Specimen: FFPE minimally invasive lung adenocarcinoma tissue. What the cell subset or site label conveys for this sample: micro-invasive lung adenocarcinoma (MIA). The receptor's source is a person aged 55-80 years with lung adenocarcinoma. The V and J genes are TRBV4-2 and TRBJ2-1, with 7 junctional bases fitting TRBD1. CDR3 reads: CASSPSDRPYNEQFF. Here is the DNA: TGTGCCAGCAGCCCGTCGGACAGGCCCTACAATGAGCAGTTCTTC.